This TCR beta chain was retrieved from a study of blood T cell repertoires in COVID-19. Across the whole study: Acute and convalescent COVID-19 samples came from the United States, Italy and Spain. T cells, B-cell-depleted T cells, or PBMCs supplied cDNA or gDNA.

The germline gives CDR1 SGHTA, CDR2 FQGNSA. The CDR3 covers 8 residues. Trimming cost V 8 bases and J 7 bases, with 3 bases left between them. Study processing details: For nucleated cells, counts were estimated from reference gene primer amplification. Here immunoSEQ multiplex PCR was the method, and the copy in TCRdb shows in-frame clones only, minus some. Clone size and the V and J calls come from that table; the DNA yielded D and trimming. The sample lists about 270,000 clones; under 90% were seen once. The sample was peripheral blood. The receptor was derived from a woman younger than 30 with acute or convalescent COVID-19. The rearrangement uses TRBV7-2 and TRBJ2-7; D remains ambiguous. This chain's CDR3 is CASPEQYF. In nucleotides, the CDR3 is TGTGCCAGCCCAGAGCAGTACTTC.